The 18 T cell receptor beta chains in this list originate from one sample, sequenced in a study of PD-1 blockade in classical Hodgkin lymphoma (dated by TCRdb to the early 2020s). Libraries came from the immunoSEQ multiplex PCR assay. TCRdb holds this immuneACCESS table with in-frame rearrangements only. Some clones are missing; in checked studies, unresolved V genes explain under half, and the rest has no known cause. The sample yields around 7,600 clones; more than 70% were counted once. The ten largest clones take up around 20% of the sample. Sample time point, as interpreted from the label and publication: cycle 1 day 1 (C1D1), immediately before nivolumab initiation. All trial patients had relapsed after autologous stem cell transplantation, with cohorts A, B and C differing in prior brentuximab vedotin exposure. Using a Miltenyi CD8+ T cell isolation kit, CD8+ T cells were purified from thawed PBMCs through magnetic negative selection.

This specimen was CD8+ T cells from blood, taken at baseline. The receptor set was obtained from a human donor with classical Hodgkin lymphoma.

This chain uses TRBV11-2 with TRBJ2-1, with 8 bases aligning to TRBD2. The CDR3 length is 16 residues. Trimming cost V 0 bases and J 3 bases; bases outside gene matches: 4. Germline CDR1 and CDR2: SGHAT and FQNNGV. The CDR3 bases are TGTGCCAGCAGCTTAGATACTAGCGGAATCTACAATGAGCAGTTCTTC. Protein product: CASSLDTSGIYNEQFF. Using reference TRBV11-2 and TRBJ2-1 for the parts outside the CDR3, the full variable domain is EAGVAQSPRYKIIEKRQSVAFWCNPISGHATLYWYQQILGQGPKLLIQFQNNGVVDDSQLPKDRFSAERLKGVDSTLKIQPAKLEDSAVYLCASSLDTSGIYNEQFFGPGTRLTVL.

The sample holds a few counts of this clone. This sequence joins TRBV7-6 and TRBJ1-6, with TRBD1 matching over 7 bases. Germline V gene data show CDR1 as SGHVS and CDR2 as FNYEAQ. The V segment lost 6 bases and the J segment 8 bases; nucleotides outside the gene matches: 7. The CDR3 runs to 14 residues. CDR3 sequence (DNA): TGTGCCAGCAGTACCCGGGACAGCTATTCACCCCTCCACTTT. This sequence encodes CASSTRDSYSPLHF.

J is TRBJ2-7 and V is TRBV28, with TRBD2 identical over 8 bases. V dropped 3 bases and J dropped 4; count of bases not matched to a gene: 8. The CDR3 totals 15 residues. Per the germline V gene, CDR1 is MDHEN and CDR2 is SYDVKM. As DNA, the CDR3 is TGTGCCAGCAGTTTTATGGAGGGCGGGGGGTACGAGCAGTACTTC. Translated, it gives CASSFMEGGGYEQYF.

Here the CDR3 DNA reads TGTGCCAGCACGAGCAGGTTAGCGGGAGTTGCCGGGGAGCTGTTTTTT. Amino acids: CASTSRLAGVAGELFF. The rearrangement links TRBV28 to TRBJ2-2, with 9 bases that match TRBD2. The CDR3 loop spans 16 amino acids. The germline gives CDR1 MDHEN, CDR2 SYDVKM. The J segment lost 6 bases and the V segment lost 7 bases, leaving 12 bases of the junction unmatched. Variable domain in full (rest from reference TRBV28 and TRBJ2-2): DVKVTQSSRYLVKRTGEKVFLECVQDMDHENMFWYRQDPGLGLRLIYFSYDVKMKEKGDIPEGYSVSREKKERFSLILESASTNQTSMYLCASTSRLAGVAGELFFGEGSRLTVL.

The V gene is TRBV27, the J gene TRBJ2-7; D unclear. Trimming cost V 6 bases and J 0 bases, with 18 bases left between them. The CDR3 consists of 16 residues. The V gene's germline CDR1 is MNHEY and CDR2 SMNVEV (reference sequence). This chain's CDR3 is CASRSYPPTASYEQYF. As DNA, the CDR3 is TGTGCCAGCAGAAGTTACCCCCCCACAGCCTCCTACGAGCAGTACTTC.

The chain is built from TRBV19 and TRBJ2-7, with a possible D match to TRBD2 (7 bases). V was pared by 6 bases and J by 6 bases, with 24 bases between. Germline V CDR1 and CDR2: LNHDA, SQIVND (reference sequence). CDR3 length equals 16 residues. The CDR3 is CASSNEGGYFMSEQYF. CDR3 DNA: TGTGCCAGTAGCAACGAGGGGGGGTACTTCATGAGCGAGCAGTACTTC.

In its sample, this clone was seen a few times. This chain connects TRBV19 to TRBJ2-7; 7 bases map to TRBD2. Germline V gives CDR1 LNHDA, CDR2 SQIVND (reference sequence). The J segment lost 3 bases and the V segment lost 3 bases, leaving 8 bases of the junction unmatched. This CDR3 is built from 15 residues. The CDR3 here is CASSIDGLGHYEQYF. The CDR3 coding sequence is TGTGCCAGTAGTATCGACGGACTAGGGCACTACGAGCAGTACTTC.

The chain carries TRBV7-6 and TRBJ2-3, with D possibly TRBD2 on 6 matching bases. CDR3 length: 13 amino acids. Between the trimmed V and J ends, which lost 1 base and 4 bases, there was a span of 6 bases. The V gene's germline CDR1 is SGHVS and CDR2 FNYEAQ. As DNA, the CDR3 is TGTGCCAGCAGCTTAGGACTAGCAGATACGCAGTATTTT. Protein: CASSLGLADTQYF.

The chain combines TRBV30 with TRBJ1-3, with a possible D match to TRBD1 (6 bases). Trimming took 5 bases from V and 4 from J, leaving 9 bases between them. There are 12 residues in the CDR3. Germline CDR1 and CDR2: GTSNPN and SVGIG (reference sequence). The CDR3 protein is CAWGGEGNTIYF. CDR3 coding DNA: TGTGCCTGGGGGGGCGAGGGAAACACCATATATTTT.

The rearrangement uses TRBV5-6 and TRBJ1-3, with 7 bases matching TRBD1. V was clipped by 4 bases and J by 2 bases; unmatched bases: 6. Germline lookup yields CDR1 SGHDT and CDR2 YYEEEE. This CDR3 has 15 residues. Written as DNA, the CDR3 is TGTGCCAGCAGCCAGGGGGGGGGACCTGGAAACACCATATATTTT. Its protein product is CASSQGGGPGNTIYF. Complete variable domain (other parts from reference TRBV5-6 and TRBJ1-3): DAGVTQSPTHLIKTRGQQVTLRCSPKSGHDTVSWYQQALGQGPQFIFQYYEEEERQRGNFPDRFSGHQFPNYSSELNVNALLLGDSALYLCASSQGGGPGNTIYFGEGSWLTVV.

The sample holds a few counts of this clone. The CDR3 region has the DNA TGTGCCAGCAGCTTTCAGGGGGCGGCCTACGAGCAGTACTTC. Its translation is CASSFQGAAYEQYF. The J gene is TRBJ2-7, the V gene TRBV13; TRBD1 matches 8 bases. CDR1 PRHDT and CDR2 FYEKMQ come from the germline V gene (reference sequence). V was clipped by 3 bases and J by 2 bases; unmatched bases: 3. The CDR3 covers 14 residues.

The chain links TRBV7-9 to TRBJ2-7; 9 bases agree with TRBD2. V shed 1 base, J shed 2 bases, and the junction held 6 bases outside the gene matches. The length of the CDR3 is 16 residues. The germline CDR1 and CDR2 sequences are SEHNR and FQNEAQ (reference sequence). CDR3 coding DNA: TGTGCCAGCAGCTTAGGGTCCAGCGGGAGGCCCTACGAGCAGTACTTC. This sequence encodes CASSLGSSGRPYEQYF. Together with reference TRBV7-9 and TRBJ2-7, the CDR3 gives the full variable domain: DTGVSQNPRHKITKRGQNVTFRCDPISEHNRLYWYRQTLGQGPEFLTYFQNEAQLEKSRLLSDRFSAERPKGSFSTLEIQRTEQGDSAMYLCASSLGSSGRPYEQYFGPGTRLTVT.

The J gene is TRBJ1-6, the V gene TRBV9; D is ambiguous. Germline CDR1 and CDR2: SGDLS and YYNGEE. With 3 bases removed from V and 8 bases from J, the gap between germline ends came to 15 bases. The CDR3 runs to 15 residues. The CDR3 loop is CASSALHGWDSPLHF. CDR3 nucleotide sequence: TGTGCCAGCAGCGCGCTACACGGGTGGGATTCACCCCTCCACTTT.

The V gene is TRBV28, the J gene TRBJ1-5; 7 bases match TRBD1. Per the germline V gene, CDR1 is MDHEN and CDR2 is SYDVKM. With 5 bases clipped from V and 2 bases from J, the junction kept 9 bases outside the gene matches. CDR3 length: 16 residues. Here the CDR3 DNA reads TGTGCCAGCAGTCAAGACAGGGTAGGGGGCAATCAGCCCCAGCATTTT. Translated, it gives CASSQDRVGGNQPQHF.

This chain connects TRBV28 to TRBJ2-5, with D perhaps given as TRBD1 or TRBD2 (5 bases each). Germline V gene sequence: CDR1 MDHEN, CDR2 SYDVKM. V lost 6 bases and J lost 5, with 16 bases in between. The CDR3 loop spans 14 amino acids. CDR3 in DNA: TGTGCCAGCAGCCGAGGGGTCCACCGCGAGACCCAGTACTTC. It encodes CASSRGVHRETQYF.

The CDR3 spells CASSIPPEGNYGYTF. The CDR3 coding sequence is TGTGCCAGTAGTATTCCCCCGGAGGGGAACTATGGCTACACCTTC. The chain has TRBV19 and TRBJ1-2; weak D call: TRBD1 (5 bases). This CDR3 comprises 15 residues. The germline gives CDR1 LNHDA, CDR2 SQIVND (reference sequence). Trimming pared 3 bases from V and 2 bases from J, leaving 13 bases between.

This chain links TRBV27 with TRBJ2-6; no firm D call. Germline V gene sequence: CDR1 MNHEY, CDR2 SMNVEV (reference sequence). CDR3 length: 14 amino acids. V was shortened by 2 bases and J by 2 bases, with 4 bases between the two germline ends. Here the CDR3 DNA reads TGTGCCAGCAGTTTAGTGGCTGGGGCCAACGTCCTGACTTTC. Its translation: CASSLVAGANVLTF.

The V call is TRBV28, the J call TRBJ1-3; the D is unclear. Germline lookup yields CDR1 MDHEN and CDR2 SYDVKM. V was cut by 3 bases and J by 3 bases, with 6 bases left in between. The length of the CDR3 is 13 residues. CDR3 nucleotides: TGTGCCAGCAGTTTCATAGGTGGAAACACCATATATTTT. This gives the protein CASSFIGGNTIYF.